This T cell receptor (beta chain) stems from a study of T cells after yellow fever vaccination. TCRdb passed the 5' RACE reads through MiXCR, listing each CDR3 protein once. This sample has about 320,000 distinct CDR3 sequences, with over 8.5% found just once. Germline-derived CDR1 and CDR2 are DFQATT and SNEGSKA (reference sequence). The CDR3 extends over 16 amino acids. V dropped 6 bases and J dropped 0; count of bases not matched to a gene: 8. The rearrangement uses TRBV20-1 and TRBJ1-3; TRBD1 aligns across 10 bases. The sequence was obtained from a man aged 18 to 29 who received the YFV17D yellow fever vaccine. The source material was CD4+ T cells sorted from PBMCs, sampled 45 days after the yellow fever booster vaccination. The CDR3 region has the DNA TGCAGTGCGCCTGACAGGGGGCCGAGCTCTGGAAACACCATATATTTT. It translates to CSAPDRGPSSGNTIYF.